A selection of T cell receptor beta chains follows, all from one sample in a study of CD8 T cells in Susac syndrome. Each CDR3 protein gets one entry after TCRdb re-called the immunoSEQ multiplex PCR reads with MiXCR. The data hold more than 150,000 distinct CDR3 sequences, with 90% to 95% observed a single time. Sequenced: CD4+ T cells from PBMCs. The receptors derive from a human donor in good health. The CDR3 runs from the conserved cysteine through the conserved F or W. The order of the fields is CDR3 length, clone size, V gene, J gene, D gene, CDR3 protein, CDR3 DNA. D genes are given only for firm matches. Part of the rows lack a size; the others show once, few, many or a class for expanded clones.

len: 13; abundance: -; v_gene: TRBV12-3/TRBV12-4; j_gene: TRBJ2-7; d_gene: TRBD2; CDR3aa: CASSRDYAYEQYF; CDR3nt: TGTGCCAGCAGTCGGGACTATGCCTACGAGCAGTACTTC
len: 16; abundance: -; v_gene: TRBV5-1; j_gene: TRBJ2-3; d_gene: TRBD2; CDR3aa: CASSTGTSGGADTQYF; CDR3nt: TGCGCCAGCAGCACCGGGACTAGCGGGGGTGCAGATACGCAGTATTTT
len: 15; abundance: few; v_gene: TRBV6-1; j_gene: TRBJ1-5; d_gene: TRBD1; CDR3aa: CASRSGTGRTQPQHF; CDR3nt: TGTGCCAGCAGGTCTGGGACAGGGAGAACTCAGCCCCAGCATTTT
len: 21; abundance: -; v_gene: TRBV6-5; j_gene: TRBJ2-3; d_gene: TRBD2; CDR3aa: CASSYLVVAGDQTPFTDTQYF; CDR3nt: TGTGCCAGCAGTTACCTCGTTGTAGCGGGGGACCAGACACCGTTCACAGATACGCAGTATTTT
len: 15; abundance: -; v_gene: TRBV6-7; j_gene: TRBJ2-6; d_gene: -; CDR3aa: CASSPSGGGANVLTF; CDR3nt: TGTGCCAGCAGCCCCTCCGGTGGTGGGGCCAACGTCCTGACTTTC
len: 14; abundance: -; v_gene: TRBV4-3; j_gene: TRBJ2-1; d_gene: -; CDR3aa: CASSQDSRGYEQFF; CDR3nt: TGCGCCAGCAGCCAAGATTCGCGGGGTTATGAGCAGTTCTTC
len: 13; abundance: -; v_gene: TRBV20-1; j_gene: TRBJ2-5; d_gene: -; CDR3aa: CSASWVDQETQYF; CDR3nt: TGCAGTGCTAGTTGGGTGGACCAAGAGACCCAGTACTTC
len: 15; abundance: -; v_gene: TRBV9; j_gene: TRBJ2-7; d_gene: -; CDR3aa: CASSPSSGWGYEQYF; CDR3nt: TGTGCCAGCAGCCCCTCAAGCGGGTGGGGCTACGAGCAGTACTTC
len: 15; abundance: -; v_gene: TRBV4-3; j_gene: TRBJ1-1; d_gene: TRBD1; CDR3aa: CASSQDQGALAEAFF; CDR3nt: TGCGCCAGCAGCCAAGATCAGGGGGCTTTAGCTGAAGCTTTCTTT
len: 14; abundance: once; v_gene: TRBV3-1; j_gene: TRBJ2-7; d_gene: -; CDR3aa: CASSFSGIFYEQYF; CDR3nt: TGTGCCAGCAGCTTTTCAGGGATATTCTACGAGCAGTACTTC
len: 12; abundance: -; v_gene: TRBV10-3; j_gene: TRBJ2-7; d_gene: -; CDR3aa: CAISTGSHEQYF; CDR3nt: TGTGCCATCAGTACAGGTAGCCACGAGCAGTACTTC
len: 18; abundance: -; v_gene: TRBV6-1; j_gene: TRBJ2-1; d_gene: TRBD2; CDR3aa: CASSQLPWTSGVGNEQFF; CDR3nt: TGTGCCAGCAGTCAACTCCCATGGACTAGCGGGGTTGGTAATGAGCAGTTCTTC
len: 12; abundance: -; v_gene: TRBV5-1; j_gene: TRBJ2-1; d_gene: TRBD1; CDR3aa: CASSLDRERQFF; CDR3nt: TGCGCCAGCAGCTTAGACAGGGAAAGGCAGTTCTTC
len: 13; abundance: once; v_gene: TRBV12-3/TRBV12-4; j_gene: TRBJ1-4; d_gene: -; CDR3aa: CASSFIQGQMLFF; CDR3nt: TGTGCCAGCAGTTTTATCCAAGGACAGATGTTGTTTTTT